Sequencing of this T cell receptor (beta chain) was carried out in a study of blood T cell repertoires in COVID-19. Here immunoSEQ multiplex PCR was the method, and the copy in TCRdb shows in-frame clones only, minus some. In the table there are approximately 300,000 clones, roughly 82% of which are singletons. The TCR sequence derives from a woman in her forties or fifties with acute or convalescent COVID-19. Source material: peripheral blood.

CDR3 residues: CASSLYRGVNEQYF. The CDR3 DNA sequence: TGTGCCAGCAGTTTATACAGGGGGGTGAACGAGCAGTACTTC. The genes are TRBV28 and TRBJ2-7, with TRBD1 identical over 8 bases. V lost 1 base to trimming and J lost 5 bases; unmatched junction nucleotides: 4. Germline V gene lookup returns CDR1 MDHEN and CDR2 SYDVKM. This CDR3 region has 14 residues. Full variable domain (outside the CDR3, taken from reference TRBV28 and TRBJ2-7): DVKVTQSSRYLVKRTGEKVFLECVQDMDHENMFWYRQDPGLGLRLIYFSYDVKMKEKGDIPEGYSVSREKKERFSLILESASTNQTSMYLCASSLYRGVNEQYFGPGTRLTVT.